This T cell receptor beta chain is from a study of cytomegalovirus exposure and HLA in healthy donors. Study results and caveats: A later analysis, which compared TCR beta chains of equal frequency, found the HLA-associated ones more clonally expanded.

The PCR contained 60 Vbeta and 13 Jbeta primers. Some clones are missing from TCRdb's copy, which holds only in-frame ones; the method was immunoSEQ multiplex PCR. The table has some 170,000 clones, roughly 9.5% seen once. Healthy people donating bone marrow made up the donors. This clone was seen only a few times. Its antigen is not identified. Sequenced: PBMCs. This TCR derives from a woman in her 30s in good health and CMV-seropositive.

The CDR3 sequence: CASSRDRGENYGYTF. The CDR3 DNA reads as TGTGCCAGCTCTCGGGACAGGGGGGAGAACTATGGCTACACCTTC. The genes are TRBV18 and TRBJ1-2; TRBD1 agrees at 11 bases. V shed 6 bases, J shed 2 bases, and the junction held 5 bases outside the gene matches. The CDR3 is made up of 15 amino acids. Germline loops: CDR1 KGHSH, CDR2 LQKENI. The complete variable domain, with remaining parts taken from reference TRBV18 and TRBJ1-2, reads NAGVMQNPRHLVRRRGQEARLRCSPMKGHSHVYWYRQLPEEGLKFMVYLQKENIIDESGMPKERFSAEFPKEGPSILRIQQVVRGDSAAYFCASSRDRGENYGYTFGSGTRLTVV.